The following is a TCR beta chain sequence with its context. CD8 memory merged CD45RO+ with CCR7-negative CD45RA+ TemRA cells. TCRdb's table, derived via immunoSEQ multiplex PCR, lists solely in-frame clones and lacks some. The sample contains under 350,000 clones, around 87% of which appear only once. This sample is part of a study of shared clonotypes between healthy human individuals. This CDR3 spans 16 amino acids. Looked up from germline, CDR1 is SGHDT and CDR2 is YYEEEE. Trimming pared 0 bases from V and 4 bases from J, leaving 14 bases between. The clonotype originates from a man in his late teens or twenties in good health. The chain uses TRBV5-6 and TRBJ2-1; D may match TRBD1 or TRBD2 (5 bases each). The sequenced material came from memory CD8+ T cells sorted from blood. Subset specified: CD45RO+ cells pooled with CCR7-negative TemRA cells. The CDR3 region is CASSLAFGTEYNEQFF. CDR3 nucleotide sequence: TGTGCCAGCAGCTTGGCCTTCGGGACGGAATACAATGAGCAGTTCTTC.